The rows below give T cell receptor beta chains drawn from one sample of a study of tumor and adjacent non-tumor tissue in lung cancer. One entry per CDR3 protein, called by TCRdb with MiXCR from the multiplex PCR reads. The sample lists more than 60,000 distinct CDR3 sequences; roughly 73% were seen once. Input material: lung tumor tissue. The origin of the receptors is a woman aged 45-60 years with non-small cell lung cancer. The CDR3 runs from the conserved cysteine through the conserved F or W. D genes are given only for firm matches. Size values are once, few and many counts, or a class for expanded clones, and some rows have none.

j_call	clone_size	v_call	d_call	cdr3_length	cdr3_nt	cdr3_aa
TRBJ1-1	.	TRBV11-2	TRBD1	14	TGTGCCAGCAACTTTTTGGACAGGGGCATTGAAGTTTTCTTT	CASNFLDRGIEVFF
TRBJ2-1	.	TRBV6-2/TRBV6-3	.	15	TGTGCCAACACCTCCCTTAGTCGGCCCACAGGTGAGCAGTTCTTC	CANTSLSRPTGEQFF
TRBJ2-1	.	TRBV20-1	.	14	TGCAGTGCTAGAGAGTCTATCGGGAGTAATGAGCCGTTCTTC	CSARESIGSNEPFF
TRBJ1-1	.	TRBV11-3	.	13	TGTGCCAGCACCACACAGGGAGGCACTGAAGCTTTCTTT	CASTTQGGTEAFF
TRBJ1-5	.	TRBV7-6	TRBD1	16	TGTGCCAGCAGCTTAGACACAGGGGGCCGAGGGCAGCCCCAGCAATTT	CASSLDTGGRGQPQQF
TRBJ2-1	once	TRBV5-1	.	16	TGCGCCAGCAGCCGGCAGACTAGTGGGAGTTACAATGAGCAGTCCTTC	CASSRQTSGSYNEQSF
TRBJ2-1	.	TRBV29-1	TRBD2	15	TGCAGCACAGAGGATGGGGTAGCGGGTTCCAATAAGCAGTTCTTC	CSTEDGVAGSNKQFF
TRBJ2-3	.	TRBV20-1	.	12	TGCAGCCTATCGCAAGGAGTAGATACGCAGTATTTT	CSLSQGVDTQYF
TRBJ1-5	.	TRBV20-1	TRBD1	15	TGCAGTCCTAGAGATCAAGGGACAGATCGTCAGCCCCAGCATTTT	CSPRDQGTDRQPQHF
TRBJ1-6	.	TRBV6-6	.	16	TGTGCCAACAGTTCACCCGGGGCGCCGGACGATTCAGCCCTCCACTTT	CANSSPGAPDDSALHF
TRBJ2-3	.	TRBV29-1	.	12	TGCAGCGCCAGAGGACGCACAGATACGCAATATTTT	CSARGRTDTQYF
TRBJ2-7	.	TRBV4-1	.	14	TGCGCCAGCAGCCAAGGACTAGAATCCTACGAGCAGTACTTC	CASSQGLESYEQYF
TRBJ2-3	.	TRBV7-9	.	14	TGTGCCAGCAGCTTAGAGACTAGTGGAGATATGCAGTATTTT	CASSLETSGDMQYF
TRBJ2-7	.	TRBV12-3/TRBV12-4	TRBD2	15	TGTGCCAGCAGTCTAGACTGGGGGGGAAGGAACGAGCAGTACTTC	CASSLDWGGRNEQYF
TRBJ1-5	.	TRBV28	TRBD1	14	TGTGCCAGCAGTCACCCGGGGGGGTGGGACAGCCAGCATTTT	CASSHPGGWDSQHF
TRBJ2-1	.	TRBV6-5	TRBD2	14	TGTGTCAACAGTTACCCGGGACTAGCGGATGAGCAGTTCTTC	CVNSYPGLADEQFF
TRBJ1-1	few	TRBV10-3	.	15	TGTGCCATCAGTGAGTCGTCCAGGGAGGACACTGAAGTTTTCTTT	CAISESSREDTEVFF